This TCR beta chain was identified in a study of graft-versus-host responses after intestinal transplantation. The method was immunoSEQ multiplex PCR; TCRdb's version includes in-frame clones alone and lacks a portion of them. The sample consists of approximately 77,000 clones, 92% of them appearing once. Trimming pared 5 bases from V and 0 bases from J, leaving 17 bases between. The CDR3 runs 16 residues. Germline assignment: CDR1 MDHEN and CDR2 SYDVKM. This receptor was identified in a human patient who received an intestinal transplant, so some T cells may come from the graft donor. This chain connects TRBV28 to TRBJ2-7; D possibly corresponds to TRBD1 (6 bases). The sequences come from PBMCs, collected 98 days after intestinal transplantation. CDR3 nucleotide sequence: TGTGCCAGCAGTCTCACTCGGACAGCCGGCTCCTACGAGCAGTACTTC. Its protein is CASSLTRTAGSYEQYF.